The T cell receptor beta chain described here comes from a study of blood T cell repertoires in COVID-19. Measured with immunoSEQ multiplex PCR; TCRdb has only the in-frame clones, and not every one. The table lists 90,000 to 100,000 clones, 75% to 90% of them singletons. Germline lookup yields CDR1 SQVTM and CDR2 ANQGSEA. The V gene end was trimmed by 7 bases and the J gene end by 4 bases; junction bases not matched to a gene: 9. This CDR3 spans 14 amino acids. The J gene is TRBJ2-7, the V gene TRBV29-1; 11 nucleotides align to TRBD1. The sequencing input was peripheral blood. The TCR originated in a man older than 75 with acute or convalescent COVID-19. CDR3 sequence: CSGLGTGGRYEQYF. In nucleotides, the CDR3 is TGCAGCGGACTTGGGACAGGGGGAAGGTACGAGCAGTACTTC.